These T cell receptor beta chains were read from a single sample in a study of T cell responses to AZD1222 COVID-19 vaccine. Clones were sequenced by immunoSEQ multiplex PCR, and TCRdb holds only the in-frame ones, with some missing. The sample contains 70,000 to 80,000 clones, roughly 80% of which appear only once. The source material was peripheral blood, sampled 28 days after the second AZD1222 dose. The receptor source for this set is an adult who received the AZD1222 COVID-19 vaccine. CDR3s include the opening cysteine and the closing phenylalanine or tryptophan. A D gene is named only where the DNA matches it firmly. A row's size may be missing; if present it is once, few, many or a size class.

V gene	D gene	clone size	J gene	CDR3 protein	CDR3 DNA
TRBV7-9	TRBD2	.	TRBJ2-3	CASSFDPGLALDTQYF	TGTGCCAGCAGCTTTGATCCGGGACTAGCATTAGATACGCAGTATTTT
TRBV6-5	.	.	TRBJ1-6	CASSWSSRSNSPLHF	TGTGCCAGCAGTTGGTCGTCACGCAGTAATTCACCCCTCCACTTT
TRBV5-1	.	few	TRBJ2-2	CASSPGLTGELFF	TGCGCCAGCAGCCCGGGACTGACCGGGGAGCTGTTTTTT
TRBV5-1	.	few	TRBJ2-7	CASSLTETYEQYF	TGCGCCAGCAGCTTGACAGAAACCTACGAGCAGTACTTC
TRBV7-6	TRBD2	.	TRBJ2-5	CASKLRVGVAGEEKETQYF	TGTGCCAGTAAACTGAGGGTTGGGGTAGCGGGAGAGGAAAAAGAGACCCAGTACTTC
TRBV7-9	TRBD1	.	TRBJ1-1	CASSRGGQGGPQAFF	TGTGCCAGCAGCCGAGGTGGACAGGGGGGCCCTCAGGCTTTCTTT
TRBV10-2	.	.	TRBJ1-3	CASSDRVFSGNTIYF	TGCGCCAGCAGTGACAGGGTGTTCTCTGGAAACACCATATATTTT
TRBV7-9	TRBD2	.	TRBJ2-7	CASSSPGLAVPRQQYF	TGTGCCAGCAGCTCACCGGGACTAGCGGTCCCTAGACAGCAGTACTTC
TRBV6-2/TRBV6-3	.	.	TRBJ1-1	CASSLPGVNEAFF	TGTGCCAGCAGTTTACCCGGAGTCAACGAAGCTTTCTTT
TRBV7-9	.	.	TRBJ1-1	CASSLAVGGNTEAFF	TGTGCCAGCAGCTTAGCTGTTGGGGGGAACACTGAAGCTTTCTTT
TRBV29-1	TRBD1	.	TRBJ2-2	CSAQQGAGGELFF	TGCAGCGCCCAACAGGGGGCCGGCGGGGAGCTGTTTTTT
TRBV7-2	.	.	TRBJ2-3	CASTSPARGITGTDTQYF	TGTGCCAGCACCTCACCGGCCCGGGGCATCACCGGCACAGATACGCAGTATTTT
TRBV5-1	TRBD2	.	TRBJ2-3	CASSYTSGSTDTQYF	TGCGCCAGCAGCTATACTAGCGGGAGCACAGATACGCAGTATTTT
TRBV28	.	few	TRBJ2-7	CASRGTDSYEQYF	TGTGCCAGCCGCGGGACGGATAGCTACGAGCAGTACTTC
TRBV9	TRBD1	.	TRBJ2-5	CASGPGGETQYF	TGTGCCAGCGGTCCAGGGGGAGAGACCCAGTACTTC
TRBV7-3	.	.	TRBJ1-1	CASSLGPPRPEAFF	TGTGCCAGCAGCTTAGGCCCCCCTAGGCCTGAAGCTTTCTTT
TRBV19	TRBD1	few	TRBJ1-2	CASRDRDRALGYTF	TGTGCCAGTAGAGACCGGGACAGGGCACTCGGCTACACCTTC
TRBV19	.	.	TRBJ2-3	CASSEQSSTDTQYF	TGTGCCAGTTCGGAACAATCTAGCACAGATACGCAGTATTTT
TRBV12-5	TRBD1	.	TRBJ2-1	CASGLEGRGHNEQFF	TGTGCTAGTGGTTTGGAAGGCAGGGGGCACAATGAGCAGTTCTTC
TRBV7-2	TRBD1	.	TRBJ2-3	CASSRHRGADTQYF	TGTGCCAGCAGCCGGCACAGGGGAGCAGATACGCAGTATTTT
TRBV11-2	TRBD2	.	TRBJ2-7	CASSLRALRGSGLEQYF	TGTGCCAGCAGCCTTCGGGCGTTGCGCGGGAGCGGGCTCGAGCAGTACTTC
TRBV7-9	TRBD1	once	TRBJ1-2	CASSFDRDRVSGYTF	TGTGCCAGCAGCTTTGACCGGGACAGGGTTTCGGGCTACACCTTC
TRBV7-9	.	.	TRBJ1-1	CASSFALMNTEAFF	TGTGCCAGCAGCTTTGCGTTGATGAACACTGAAGCTTTCTTT